The T cell receptor (beta chain) under discussion was sequenced for a study of memory CD4+ T cells and cytomegalovirus serostatus (dated by TCRdb to 2018 to 2020). As for the study more broadly: The cohort comprised 33 healthy Belgian adults, 9 CMV seropositive and about 25 CMV seronegative. To replicate a published TCR-based CMV serostatus classifier, the researchers sequenced the CD4+ memory TCRbeta repertoires of a Belgian cohort whose cytomegalovirus serostatus was known. Study-wide findings and limitations: Of 164 previously reported CMV-associated TCRbeta sequences, approximately 64 appeared in the CD4+ memory repertoires, each in one to five individuals. Unlike the original study, which covered naive and memory CD4+ and CD8+ populations, the Belgian study sequenced only CD4+CD45RO+ memory cells. The results were interpreted as suggesting that the CMV-associated TCR signature is largely present in the CD4+ memory repertoire. For predicting CMV serostatus, the median bootstrapped AUC was approximately 0.95 using the original framework and almost 0.93 using a US-trained random forest. The original-framework classifier achieved a median bootstrapped AUC of almost 0.97 with a 95% CI of 0.76-1.00 on the Belgian cohort.

The Quick-DNA Microprep Kit was used to extract genomic DNA from the sorted cells. Amplification of TCRbeta DNA was done with the immunoSEQ hsTCRbeta kit, following the protocol from the manufacturer. TCRbeta libraries were sequenced on an Illumina MiSeq instrument. Per the original workflow: Once out-of-frame sequences had been removed, millions of distinct TCRbeta sequences were left, which works out to an average of approximately 72,000 per individual. Each individual was scored according to the count of fewer than 200 previously reported CMV-associated TCRbeta sequences and the total productive distinct TCRbeta count. A beta-binomial model was reimplemented in Python, and random forests from scikit-learn, run with default parameters, were trained on data from the US cohort. Classifier performance on the Belgian cohort was reported as the median AUC with percentile confidence intervals calculated over 10,000 bootstrap iterations. This is the immuneACCESS table as TCRdb keeps it, with only in-frame sequences that have V and J called. A part of the clones is gone; compared with another copy, unresolved V genes explain less than half, and the rest is unexplained. Clonal size and the V and J genes are those of that table, whereas D and trimming came from the DNA. The sample table holds 84,000 or so clones, of which approximately 80% were seen once. Of the sample, roughly 0.8% falls within the top ten clones.

The table lists this clone with a few counts. Its antigen target is currently unknown. One base away there is no much larger clone; base qualities are not given. Compared with germline, V lacks 0 bases and J lacks 7 bases; bases without a gene match: 5. Taken from the germline V gene, the CDR1 and CDR2 loops are KGHSY and FQNENV. The CDR3 starts with the cysteine, ends with the phenylalanine, and has 16 residues. Just CDR3 DNA is preserved here, 48 bases in frame from base 1. Single viable CD3+CD4+CD8-CD45RO+ cells were sorted as memory CD4+ T cells on a FACSAria II. To determine CMV serostatus, a Roche Elecsys assay was used that detects serum IgG against CMV pp150, pp28, p38 and p52. Once the samples were thawed, total CD4+ T cells were enriched through positive selection using CD4 magnetic microbeads. The samples came from a different study that was designed specifically to examine the CD4+ T cell memory repertoire. Peripheral blood mononuclear cells were isolated and cryopreserved according to standard operating procedures, and serum was stored at -80 degrees C. CD3-PerCP (BW264/56), CD4-APC (RPA-T4), CD45RO-PE (UCHT1) and CD8-Pacific Orange (3B5) antibodies were used for staining, and non-viable cells were excluded with Sytox blue.

The source is an adult in good health and CMV-seronegative. In this chain, TRBV16 is recombined with TRBJ2-1; 11 bases in the junction line up with TRBD2. The specimen was memory CD4+ T cells from blood. CDR3 reads: CASSQSRLAGGNEQFF. In nucleotides, the sequence is TGTGCCAGCAGCCAATCTCGGCTAGCGGGGGGAAATGAGCAGTTCTTC.